The entry that follows covers one T cell receptor beta chain sequence. Its target is not known. Germline V gives CDR1 DFQATT, CDR2 SNEGSKA (reference sequence). The CDR3 has 17 residues. Trimming cost V 3 bases and J 0 bases; bases outside gene matches: 11. 5'RACE template switching generated TCR cDNA, adding a universal primer site and UMIs. TCRdb used MiXCR to reprocess the 5' RACE reads, holding one entry per CDR3 protein. Counted here are around 610,000 distinct CDR3 sequences, roughly 14% occurring once; the ten biggest clones make up 11% to 15%. This sample is drawn from a study of T cells after yellow fever vaccination. Study background: When fractions had low cell numbers, they were prepared with SMART-Seq v4 Ultra Low Input. Study-wide findings and caveats: In FACS-sorted repertoires, abundant clonotypes from the bulk population could appear as contaminants.

The chain joins TRBV20-1 to TRBJ2-3; TRBD2 matches 8 bases. The TCR comes from a man younger than 45 who received the YFV17D yellow fever vaccine. The sample was PBMCs, taken on the day of the yellow fever booster vaccination. The CDR3 DNA sequence: TGCAGTGCTAGGGCAGGAAGCGGGAGCGGTAGCACAGATACGCAGTATTTT. This sequence encodes CSARAGSGSGSTDTQYF.